This TCR beta chain derives from a study of naive and memory T cell subsets. After the first PCR, alpha and beta chain libraries were processed separately. CMV status came from CD4+ T cell IFNgamma after overnight CMV lysate stimulation of fresh PBMCs. The beta constant-region primer was an equimolar mix of two oligonucleotides covering TRBC1 and TRBC2. Four rounds of PCR amplified the ligated cDNA using nested alpha and beta constant-region primers plus SP2. MiXCR, applied by TCRdb to the UMI-ligation and nested PCR reads, yields one record per CDR3 protein. The sample includes around 40,000 distinct CDR3 sequences, roughly 14% seen only once; the top ten take roughly a fifth. This clonotype was picked up many times. Germline V lookup: CDR1 SGHTA, CDR2 FQGNSA. This CDR3 contains 15 residues. V gave up 3 bases and J gave up 12 bases; unmatched junction bases: 6.

This TCR derives from a human donor in good health. Sample: effector memory CD4+ T cells from blood. Subset denoted: effector memory, CD45RA- CD27-. The rearrangement joins TRBV7-2 to TRBJ2-1, with TRBD2 matching over 15 bases. This CDR3 is CASSFQGLAGGGQFF. CDR3 nucleotide sequence: TGTGCCAGCAGCTTCCAAGGACTAGCGGGAGGGGGGCAGTTCTTC. The variable domain in full, with the rest retrieved from reference TRBV7-2 and TRBJ2-1, is GAGVSQSPSNKVTEKGKDVELRCDPISGHTALYWYRQSLGQGLEFLIYFQGNSAPDKSGLPSDRFSAERTGGSVSTLTIQRTQQEDSAVYLCASSFQGLAGGGQFFGPGTRLTVL.